This T cell receptor (beta chain) originates from a study of blood T cell repertoires in COVID-19. Study details: From the United States, Italy and Spain came samples of acute and convalescent COVID-19. From T cells, B-cell-depleted T cells, or PBMCs came the material, which was cDNA or gDNA.

The repertoire was sequenced with immunoSEQ multiplex PCR; TCRdb's copy has only in-frame clones and lacks some. This sample has around 42,000 clones, with 70% to 90% found just once. The V gene end was trimmed by 5 bases and the J gene end by 0 bases; junction bases not matched to a gene: 6. Looked up from germline, CDR1 is LGHNA and CDR2 is YNFKEQ. The CDR3 spans 16 residues. The chain links TRBV4-2 to TRBJ2-3, with 9 bases identical to TRBD2. What was sequenced was peripheral blood. This sequence originates from a human donor in a cohort sampled during active COVID-19. The CDR3 bases are TGTGCCAGCAGCGTTAGTAGCGGGAGAAGCACAGATACGCAGTATTTT. Protein: CASSVSSGRSTDTQYF.